Below are 15 T cell receptor beta chains sequenced from a single sample in a study of shared clonotypes between healthy human individuals. Sequenced by immunoSEQ multiplex PCR; TCRdb stores in-frame clones only, minus some. This table holds nearly 1,000,000 clones, more than 75% found once. The sample consisted of memory CD4+ T cells sorted from blood. Subset in this sample: CD45RA-negative fraction. All receptors derive from a man between 18 and 35 years old in good health.

The chain employs TRBV21-1 and TRBJ1-1; the table's D gene call, TRBD1, was not cross checked with the DNA. TRBV21-1 has pseudogene status. The CDR3 runs to 14 residues. The CDR3: CASRQDRMNTEAFF. The CDR3 DNA reads as TGTGCCAGCAGACAGGACAGAATGAACACTGAAGCTTTCTTT.

The chain carries TRBV15 and TRBJ1-6; D gene uncertain. The CDR3 runs 15 residues. The ends were cut back, 1 base at V and 5 bases at J, with 9 bases in the middle. Germline loops: CDR1 LNHNV, CDR2 YYDKDF (reference sequence). This chain's CDR3 is CATSRARHDNSPLHF. The CDR3 DNA sequence: TGTGCCACCAGCAGAGCGCGACACGATAATTCACCCCTCCACTTT.

About this clone: Other DNA sequences in this sample translate to the same CDR3. The gene calls are TRBV6-1 and TRBJ1-5; D is unresolved. CDR3 size: 13 residues. Deletions cut 0 bases from V and 4 bases from J, with 4 bases between. Germline loops: CDR1 MNHNS, CDR2 SASEGT. The CDR3 DNA reads as TGTGCCAGCAGTGAAGCCTCTAATCAGCCCCAGCATTTT. As protein: CASSEASNQPQHF.

The chain combines TRBV6-5 with TRBJ1-1; tentatively, D is TRBD1 (5 bases). V was clipped by 8 bases and J by 4 bases, with 14 bases between them. CDR1 MNHEY and CDR2 SVGAGI come from the germline V gene. This CDR3 is built from 13 residues. The CDR3 protein is CASFEEGTTEAFF. The CDR3 region has the DNA TGTGCCAGCTTCGAGGAGGGGACCACTGAAGCTTTCTTT.

This chain joins TRBV5-1 and TRBJ2-1; the match to TRBD1 covers 8 bases. This CDR3 region has 14 residues. Germline V gene lookup returns CDR1 SGHRS and CDR2 YFSETQ. Losses at the gene ends were 4 bases for V and 8 bases for J; bases not matched to a gene: 8. The CDR3 DNA sequence: TGCGCCAGCAGCCCCGGACAGGGTAGGGATGAGCAGTTCTTC. It codes for CASSPGQGRDEQFF. The full variable domain, with the rest looked up from reference TRBV5-1 and TRBJ2-1, is KAGVTQTPRYLIKTRGQQVTLSCSPISGHRSVSWYQQTPGQGLQFLFEYFSETQRNKGNFPGRFSGRQFSNSRSEMNVSTLELGDSALYLCASSPGQGRDEQFFGPGTRLTVL.

The chain carries TRBV29-1 and TRBJ2-1; 9 nucleotides align to TRBD2. Per the germline V gene, CDR1 is SQVTM and CDR2 is ANQGSEA. The CDR3 length is 12 residues. Germline trimming cut 4 bases from V and 6 bases from J; bases unmatched to any gene: 1. In nucleotides, the CDR3 is TGCAGCGTTGCTAGCGGGGCCAATGAGCAGTTCTTC. It translates to CSVASGANEQFF.

The CDR3 DNA follows: TGTGCCAGCAGCGTCAGCGGGTACGGGTCCTACGAGCAGTACTTC. Amino acid sequence: CASSVSGYGSYEQYF. The J gene is TRBJ2-7, the V gene TRBV7-2; possible D gene TRBD2, 6 bases. Germline V gene data show CDR1 as SGHTA and CDR2 as FQGNSA. The CDR3 contains 15 residues. The V and J ends lost 5 bases and 1 base respectively, with 15 bases between them.

The J gene is TRBJ1-1, the V gene TRBV6-6, with 10 bases fitting TRBD1. The V and J ends lost 6 bases and 5 bases, in that order; junction bases with no gene match: 3. The CDR3 spans 13 residues. Per germline, CDR1 MNHNY and CDR2 SVGAGI (reference sequence). The CDR3, as DNA: TGTGCCAGCAGGGGACAGGGGATGACTGAAGCTTTCTTT. As protein: CASRGQGMTEAFF.

This rearrangement joins TRBV9 to TRBJ1-3; weak D call: TRBD1 (5 bases). The CDR3 totals 15 residues. V was clipped by 0 bases and J by 5 bases, with 12 bases between them. Per the germline V gene, CDR1 is SGDLS and CDR2 is YYNGEE. Here the CDR3 reads CASSVEGAIRNTIYF. DNA of the CDR3: TGTGCCAGCAGCGTAGAAGGGGCTATTAGAAACACCATATATTTT. Together with reference TRBV9 and TRBJ1-3, the CDR3 gives the full variable domain: DSGVTQTPKHLITATGQRVTLRCSPRSGDLSVYWYQQSLDQGLQFLIQYYNGEERAKGNILERFSAQQFPDLHSELNLSSLELGDSALYFCASSVEGAIRNTIYFGEGSWLTVV.

The chain links TRBV7-9 to TRBJ2-7, with TRBD1 identical over 9 bases. The trim removed 4 bases at V and 0 bases at J, leaving 10 bases unmatched. CDR3 length: 17 amino acids. Germline loops: CDR1 SEHNR, CDR2 FQNEAQ (reference sequence). The CDR3 DNA sequence: TGTGCCAGCAGCTACCGAAGGGACAGGGCTCCCTCCTACGAGCAGTACTTC. Its protein product is CASSYRRDRAPSYEQYF.

The J gene is TRBJ1-6, the V gene TRBV6-1; D gene ambiguous. Germline V gene data show CDR1 as MNHNS and CDR2 as SASEGT. This CDR3 is built from 15 residues. Trimming took 8 bases from V and 0 from J, leaving 11 bases between them. The CDR3 protein is CASQARSSYNSPLHF. CDR3 sequence (DNA): TGTGCCAGCCAGGCGAGGAGCTCCTATAATTCACCCCTCCACTTT.

A single count supports this clone. The V gene is TRBV18, the J gene TRBJ1-5; the D gene is possibly TRBD1 (6 bases). This CDR3 is built from 15 residues. Germline loops: CDR1 KGHSH, CDR2 LQKENI. Trimming removed 5 bases at V and 0 bases at J, with 11 bases between. The CDR3: CASSSQGYSNQPQHF. The DNA of the CDR3 is TGTGCCAGCTCATCGCAGGGGTATAGCAATCAGCCCCAGCATTTT.

The V gene is TRBV7-8, the J gene TRBJ2-7; D may be TRBD1 (6 bases). V lost 3 bases and J lost 4, with 13 bases in between. This CDR3 contains 14 residues. In germline, CDR1 is SGHVS, CDR2 FQNEAQ. The CDR3 coding sequence is TGTGCCAGCAGCTTTTTCAACAGGGAATACGAGCAGTACTTC. This translates into CASSFFNREYEQYF. Drawing the rest from reference TRBV7-8 and TRBJ2-7, the complete variable domain is GAGVSQSPRYKVAKRGQDVALRCDPISGHVSLFWYQQALGQGPEFLTYFQNEAQLDKSGLPSDRFFAERPEGSVSTLKIQRTQQEDSAVYLCASSFFNREYEQYFGPGTRLTVT.

This chain joins TRBV5-1 and TRBJ2-7; tentatively, D is TRBD2 (8 bases). V lost 5 bases to trimming and J lost 2 bases, with 23 bases between them. CDR1 and CDR2 from the germline V gene are SGHRS and YFSETQ. The CDR3 loop spans 17 amino acids. The CDR3 region has the DNA TGCGCCAGCAGTCGGGGGGGCACACCGGGACAGACCTACGAGCAGTACTTC. Translated: CASSRGGTPGQTYEQYF.

This clone was counted once. An end of the junction differs from the germline gene, which may be a read error. The rearrangement links TRBV30 to TRBJ1-6; TRBD1 matches 9 bases. Germline CDR1 and CDR2: GTSNPN and SVGIG (reference sequence). This CDR3 is 16 amino acids long. CDR3 coding DNA: TGTGCCTGGAGAGCCTACACGGGACAGGGAATTTTTTCCTCCTTCTTT. This translates into CAWRAYTGQGIFSSFF. The full variable domain, in which reference TRBV30 and TRBJ1-6 provide the parts outside the CDR3, is SQTIHQWPATLVQPVGSPLSLECTVEGTSNPNLYWYRQAAGRGLQLLFYSVGIGQISSEVPQNLSASRPQDRQFILSSKKLLLSDSGFYLCAWRAYTGQGIFSSFFGNGTRLTVT.